What follows are 8 T cell receptor beta chains derived from one specimen sequenced in a study of OX40 agonist ivuxolimab in advanced cancers. Only in-frame clones appear in the TCRdb table, and some are missing; sequencing was by immunoSEQ multiplex PCR. The table has about 90,000 clones, 85% to 90% seen once; the top ten hold about 7.7%. The sample here was CD4+ or CD8+ T cells sorted from blood, taken in a trial of the OX40 agonist ivuxolimab. These receptors were obtained from an adult with an advanced solid tumor such as melanoma, head and neck, liver or kidney cancer.

This clone was found many times. The J gene is TRBJ2-7, the V gene TRBV5-1; 8 bases fit TRBD1. The CDR3 has 13 residues. Trimming took 4 bases from V and 2 from J; bases not matched to a gene: 2. CDR1 is SGHRS, CDR2 YFSETQ, per germline. In DNA, the CDR3 is TGCGCCAGCAGCAGGGACAGGACCTACGAGCAGTACTTC. This codes for CASSRDRTYEQYF.

This sequence joins TRBV5-6 and TRBJ1-5, with TRBD1 identical over 7 bases. The germline V gene encodes CDR1 SGHDT and CDR2 YYEEEE. V shed 4 bases, J shed 6 bases, and the junction held 7 bases outside the gene matches. There are 14 residues in the CDR3. The DNA for the CDR3 is TGTGCCAGCAGCCTATCAGGGGGTGGTCAGCCCCAGCATTTT. Translation: CASSLSGGGQPQHF.

The CDR3 spells CATSRDVGETQYF. The CDR3 DNA is TGTGCCACCAGCAGAGATGTGGGGGAGACCCAGTACTTC. The genes are TRBV15 and TRBJ2-5; no reliable D call. Germline CDR1 reads LNHNV; CDR2 reads YYDKDF (reference sequence). The V end lost 0 bases, the J end lost 5 bases, and 7 bases lay between the germline ends. The CDR3 contains 13 residues. The complete variable domain, with remaining parts taken from reference TRBV15 and TRBJ2-5, reads DAMVIQNPRYQVTQFGKPVTLSCSQTLNHNVMYWYQQKSSQAPKLLFHYYDKDFNNEADTPDNFQSRRPNTSFCFLDIRSPGLGDTAMYLCATSRDVGETQYFGPGTRLLVL.

The chain links TRBV20-1 to TRBJ1-1; D call uncertain. V lost 6 bases and J 0 bases, leaving 5 bases between the germline ends. CDR3 length: 11 residues. Germline V gives CDR1 DFQATT, CDR2 SNEGSKA (reference sequence). This chain's CDR3 is CSALLNTEAFF. The CDR3 bases are TGCAGTGCCCTATTGAACACTGAAGCTTTCTTT.

J is TRBJ2-1 and V is TRBV9; TRBD2 agrees at 8 bases. CDR1 and CDR2 from the germline V gene are SGDLS and YYNGEE. The CDR3 is 15 residues long. V gave up 3 bases and J gave up 0 bases; unmatched junction bases: 2. CDR3 in amino acids: CASSDGGASYNEQFF. The CDR3 region has the DNA TGTGCCAGCAGCGACGGGGGGGCCTCCTACAATGAGCAGTTCTTC.

This clone was detected only a few times. The chain links TRBV6-5 to TRBJ1-2; D unclear. Germline V gene sequence: CDR1 MNHEY, CDR2 SVGAGI. This CDR3 has 12 amino acids. V gave up 0 bases and J gave up 2 bases, with 1 base separating them. The CDR3 reads CASSYSNYGYTF. CDR3 coding DNA: TGTGCCAGCAGTTACTCGAACTATGGCTACACCTTC.

J is TRBJ2-3 and V is TRBV10-2; possibly TRBD1 for D (6 bases). Per the germline V gene, CDR1 is WSHSY and CDR2 is SAAADI. The CDR3 is 16 residues long. V lost 0 bases, J lost 2 bases, and 12 bases lay in between. The CDR3 loop is CASSESYRDPTDTQYF. In DNA form, the CDR3 reads TGCGCCAGCAGTGAGTCTTACAGGGACCCCACAGATACGCAGTATTTT.

V and J are TRBV19 and TRBJ1-5; the D gene is possibly TRBD1 (6 bases). Trimming took off 5 bases at V and 4 bases at J, with 12 bases between the two ends. Germline CDR1 is LNHDA and CDR2 is SQIVND (reference sequence). The CDR3 has 14 residues. CDR3 DNA sequence: TGTGCCAGTAGTTACACAGGGCGGAATCAGCCCCAGCATTTT. Protein sequence: CASSYTGRNQPQHF. Using reference TRBV19 and TRBJ1-5 for the parts outside the CDR3, the full variable domain is DGGITQSPKYLFRKEGQNVTLSCEQNLNHDAMYWYRQDPGQGLRLIYYSQIVNDFQKGDIAEGYSVSREKKESFPLTVTSAQKNPTAFYLCASSYTGRNQPQHFGDGTRLSIL.